This paragraph covers one T cell receptor beta chain sequence. Per the study methods: Estimated nucleated cell counts came from reference gene primer amplification. Data came from immunoSEQ multiplex PCR; TCRdb stores just in-frame clones and leaves some out. That table is the source of V, J and clone size, and D and trimming were worked out from the DNA. This table has about 200,000 clones, about 86% appearing once. This specimen comes from a study of blood T cell repertoires in COVID-19. The CDR3 length is 16 residues. CDR1 is SGHRS, CDR2 YFSETQ, per germline. The ends were cut back, 2 bases at V and 5 bases at J, with 19 bases in the middle.

This sequence was found in a man aged 55 to 70 who had recovered from COVID-19. The genes are TRBV5-1 and TRBJ1-2; D gene uncertain. Source material: peripheral blood. CDR3 sequence (DNA): TGCGCCAGCAGCTTAAGGCCGGGAGATGGAATTTATGGCTACACCTTC. As protein: CASSLRPGDGIYGYTF. Complete variable domain (other parts from reference TRBV5-1 and TRBJ1-2): KAGVTQTPRYLIKTRGQQVTLSCSPISGHRSVSWYQQTPGQGLQFLFEYFSETQRNKGNFPGRFSGRQFSNSRSEMNVSTLELGDSALYLCASSLRPGDGIYGYTFGSGTRLTVV.